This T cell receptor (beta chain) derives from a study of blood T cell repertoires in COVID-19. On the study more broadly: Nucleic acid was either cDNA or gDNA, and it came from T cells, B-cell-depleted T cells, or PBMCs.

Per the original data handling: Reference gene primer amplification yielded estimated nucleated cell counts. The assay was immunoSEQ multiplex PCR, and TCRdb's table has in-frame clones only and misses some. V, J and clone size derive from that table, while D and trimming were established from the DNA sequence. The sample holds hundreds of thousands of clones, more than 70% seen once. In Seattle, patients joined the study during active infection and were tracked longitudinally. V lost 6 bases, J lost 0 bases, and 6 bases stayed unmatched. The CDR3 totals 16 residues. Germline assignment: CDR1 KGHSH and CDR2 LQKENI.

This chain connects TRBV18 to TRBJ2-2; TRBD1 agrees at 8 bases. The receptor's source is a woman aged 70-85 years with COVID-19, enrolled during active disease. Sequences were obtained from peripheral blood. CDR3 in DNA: TGTGCCAGCTCCCAGGGACAGGCATCGAACACCGGGGAGCTGTTTTTT. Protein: CASSQGQASNTGELFF. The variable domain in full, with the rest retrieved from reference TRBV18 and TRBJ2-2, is NAGVMQNPRHLVRRRGQEARLRCSPMKGHSHVYWYRQLPEEGLKFMVYLQKENIIDESGMPKERFSAEFPKEGPSILRIQQVVRGDSAAYFCASSQGQASNTGELFFGEGSRLTVL.